The 15 T cell receptor beta chains reported below all come from one sample, sequenced in a study of T cell responses to AZD1222 COVID-19 vaccine. The repertoire was sequenced with immunoSEQ multiplex PCR; TCRdb's copy has only in-frame clones and lacks some. Of tens of thousands of clones in the sample, approximately 79% were seen once. The specimen comprised peripheral blood, sampled on day 0 of AZD1222 vaccination. Receptor source: an adult in good health.

This clone appeared a few times. The gene calls are TRBV7-9 and TRBJ1-4; 8 bases are a match to TRBD1. The CDR3 runs 14 residues. Germline loops: CDR1 SEHNR, CDR2 FQNEAQ (reference sequence). After removal of 0 bases from V and 7 bases from J, the junction contained 1 base not matched to a gene. In DNA form, the CDR3 reads TGTGCCAGCAGCTTAGCCAGGGGGCTTGAAAAACTGTTTTTT. Its protein is CASSLARGLEKLFF. The variable domain in full, with the rest retrieved from reference TRBV7-9 and TRBJ1-4, is DTGVSQNPRHKITKRGQNVTFRCDPISEHNRLYWYRQTLGQGPEFLTYFQNEAQLEKSRLLSDRFSAERPKGSFSTLEIQRTEQGDSAMYLCASSLARGLEKLFFGSGTQLSVL.

The J gene is TRBJ1-5, the V gene TRBV25-1; D unclear. The ends were cut back, 3 bases at V and 3 bases at J, with 12 bases in the middle. Per germline, CDR1 MGHDK and CDR2 SYGVNS. The CDR3 loop spans 15 amino acids. The CDR3 sequence is CASSDRNGVNQPQHF. The DNA for the CDR3 is TGTGCCAGCAGTGACCGGAACGGGGTCAATCAGCCCCAGCATTTT. Filled out from reference TRBV25-1 and TRBJ1-5, the complete variable domain reads EADIYQTPRYLVIGTGKKITLECSQTMGHDKMYWYQQDPGMELHLIHYSYGVNSTEKGDLSSESTVSRIRTEHFPLTLESARPSHTSQYLCASSDRNGVNQPQHFGDGTRLSIL.

The chain combines TRBV19 with TRBJ2-7, with D maybe TRBD1 (6 bases). CDR1 and CDR2 (germline): LNHDA, SQIVND (reference sequence). This CDR3 spans 19 amino acids. Trimming left V 2 bases short and J 0 bases short, with 23 bases between. The CDR3 here is CASSINPWTAPRGSYEQYF. CDR3 nucleotide sequence: TGTGCCAGTAGTATAAATCCTTGGACAGCCCCCAGGGGCTCCTACGAGCAGTACTTC. The full variable domain, with the rest looked up from reference TRBV19 and TRBJ2-7, is DGGITQSPKYLFRKEGQNVTLSCEQNLNHDAMYWYRQDPGQGLRLIYYSQIVNDFQKGDIAEGYSVSREKKESFPLTVTSAQKNPTAFYLCASSINPWTAPRGSYEQYFGPGTRLTVT.

This sequence joins TRBV5-1 and TRBJ2-4; a weak D match, TRBD2 (5 bases). Trimming pared 4 bases from V and 4 bases from J, leaving 9 bases between. The CDR3 is 13 residues long. Per the germline V gene, CDR1 is SGHRS and CDR2 is YFSETQ. CDR3 sequence (DNA): TGCGCCAGCAGCACCGGGGAGAAAAACATTCAGTACTTC. Translation: CASSTGEKNIQYF.

The chain couples TRBV29-1 to TRBJ1-2; 9 bases fit TRBD1. V dropped 5 bases and J dropped 4; count of bases not matched to a gene: 5. CDR1 and CDR2 (germline): SQVTM, ANQGSEA. The CDR3 covers 13 residues. The DNA of the CDR3 is TGCAGCGTTCTACAGGGGGCGGGCTATGGCTACACCTTC. This translates into CSVLQGAGYGYTF.

The chain links TRBV19 to TRBJ2-3; 11 bases align to TRBD2. V dropped 4 bases and J dropped 1; count of bases not matched to a gene: 4. The CDR3 runs to 16 residues. Germline V lookup: CDR1 LNHDA, CDR2 SQIVND (reference sequence). The CDR3 DNA follows: TGTGCCAGTAGTAGGGGGACTAGCGGAGGCACAGATACGCAGTATTTT. This translates into CASSRGTSGGTDTQYF.

V usage is TRBV28 and J usage is TRBJ1-4; the D is unclear. The CDR3 contains 14 residues. The germline V gene encodes CDR1 MDHEN and CDR2 SYDVKM. V was cut by 6 bases and J by 7 bases, with 15 bases left in between. CDR3 coding DNA: TGTGCCAGCAGCCCGCCCAGCAGGCCTGAAAAACTGTTTTTT. Amino acid sequence: CASSPPSRPEKLFF.

The chain uses TRBV12-5 and TRBJ2-5, with TRBD2 matching over 9 bases. The CDR3 is made up of 14 amino acids. Germline CDR1 and CDR2: LGHNT and FRNRAP. V was clipped by 7 bases and J by 2 bases; unmatched bases: 5. The CDR3 DNA reads as TGTGCTAGTGCGGCTAGCGGGGTACAAGAGACCCAGTACTTC. Translated, it gives CASAASGVQETQYF.

The rearrangement links TRBV3-1 (or the pseudogene TRBV3-2) to TRBJ1-1, with 8 bases aligning to TRBD1. V dropped 2 bases and J dropped 1; count of bases not matched to a gene: 6. The germline CDR1 and CDR2 sequences are LGHDT and YNNKEL (reference sequence). This CDR3 spans 16 amino acids. The CDR3 region is CASSQHHGQGNTEAFF. The DNA for the CDR3 is TGTGCCAGCAGCCAACATCACGGACAGGGGAACACTGAAGCTTTCTTT.

The chain has TRBV6-5 and TRBJ1-2; D uncertain. Germline V gene data show CDR1 as MNHEY and CDR2 as SVGAGI. CDR3 length: 12 residues. V was trimmed by 7 bases and J by 8 bases, leaving 14 bases between them. CDR3 amino acids: CASKGGPRGYTF. DNA for the CDR3: TGTGCCAGCAAGGGAGGTCCTAGAGGCTACACCTTC.

V gene TRBV2 combines with J gene TRBJ1-5; tentative D call: TRBD1 (5 bases). CDR3 length: 14 amino acids. V lost 3 bases and J lost 5, with 11 bases in between. CDR1 and CDR2 (germline): SNHLY, FYNNEI. The CDR3: CASSDRQGDQPQHF. CDR3 bases: TGTGCCAGCAGTGACCGGCAGGGTGATCAGCCCCAGCATTTT.

J is TRBJ2-1 and V is TRBV9; 7 bases match TRBD2. J lost 4 bases, V lost 1 base, and 5 bases had no gene match. CDR3 length: 15 residues. Germline V gene sequence: CDR1 SGDLS, CDR2 YYNGEE. In DNA, the CDR3 is TGTGCCAGCAGCGTACGCCTAGCGGATTACAATGAGCAGTTCTTC. Its protein product is CASSVRLADYNEQFF.

This clone is a singleton in its sample. The chain has TRBV5-1 and TRBJ2-3; 15 bases map to TRBD2. This CDR3 is built from 19 residues. The V gene end was trimmed by 0 bases and the J gene end by 2 bases; junction bases not matched to a gene: 7. Germline CDR1 SGHRS, CDR2 YFSETQ. The CDR3 region is CASSLVGLAGGDNTDTQYF. CDR3 coding DNA: TGCGCCAGCAGCTTGGTCGGACTAGCGGGAGGGGACAACACAGATACGCAGTATTTT.

In its sample, this clone was seen once. The V gene is TRBV2, the J gene TRBJ2-7; TRBD1 is a possible D gene (6 bases). In germline, CDR1 is SNHLY, CDR2 FYNNEI. The CDR3 contains 12 residues. Deletions cut 5 bases from V and 8 bases from J, with 13 bases between. This CDR3 reads CASSLTGIKQYF. CDR3 nucleotide sequence: TGTGCCAGCAGTCTGACAGGTATTAAGCAGTACTTC. Using reference TRBV2 and TRBJ2-7 for the parts outside the CDR3, the full variable domain is EPEVTQTPSHQVTQMGQEVILRCVPISNHLYFYWYRQILGQKVEFLVSFYNNEISEKSEIFDDQFSVERPDGSNFTLKIRSTKLEDSAMYFCASSLTGIKQYFGPGTRLTVT.

In its sample, this clone was seen a few times. CDR3 residues: CASSALGRLNTEAFF. The CDR3 nucleotides are TGTGCCAGCAGCGCACTGGGACGTTTGAACACTGAAGCTTTCTTT. The chain couples TRBV21-1 to TRBJ1-1. TRBV21-1 is a pseudogene locus. CDR3 size: 15 residues.